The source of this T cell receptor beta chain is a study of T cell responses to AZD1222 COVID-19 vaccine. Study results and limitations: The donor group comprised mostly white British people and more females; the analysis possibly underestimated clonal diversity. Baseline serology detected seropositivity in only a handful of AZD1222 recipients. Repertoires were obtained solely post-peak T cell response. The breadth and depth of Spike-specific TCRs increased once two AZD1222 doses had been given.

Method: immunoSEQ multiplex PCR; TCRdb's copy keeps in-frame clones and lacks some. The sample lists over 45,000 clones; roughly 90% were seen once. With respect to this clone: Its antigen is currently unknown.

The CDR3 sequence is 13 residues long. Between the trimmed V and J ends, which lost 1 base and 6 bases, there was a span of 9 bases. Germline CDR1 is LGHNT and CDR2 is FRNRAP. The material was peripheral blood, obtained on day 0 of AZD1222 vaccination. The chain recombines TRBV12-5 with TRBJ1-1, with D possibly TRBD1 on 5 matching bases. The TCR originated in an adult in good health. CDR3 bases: TGTGCTAGTGGTTTGGGGGGGGTCGCTGAAGCTTTCTTT. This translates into CASGLGGVAEAFF.